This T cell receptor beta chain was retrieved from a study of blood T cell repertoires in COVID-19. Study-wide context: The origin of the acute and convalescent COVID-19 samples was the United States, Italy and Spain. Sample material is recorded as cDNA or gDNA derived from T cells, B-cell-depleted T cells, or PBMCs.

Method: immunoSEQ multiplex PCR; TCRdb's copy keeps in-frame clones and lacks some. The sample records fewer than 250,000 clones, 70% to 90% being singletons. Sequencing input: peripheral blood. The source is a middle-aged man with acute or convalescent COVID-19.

The CDR3 here is CASSPDRGWNYGYTF. The CDR3 DNA follows: TGTGCCAGCTCACCCGACAGGGGGTGGAACTATGGCTACACCTTC. The V and J genes are TRBV18 and TRBJ1-2; 9 bases match TRBD1. The germline V gene has CDR1 KGHSH and CDR2 LQKENI. The CDR3 sequence is 15 residues long. The V gene end was trimmed by 3 bases and the J gene end by 2 bases; junction bases not matched to a gene: 4.